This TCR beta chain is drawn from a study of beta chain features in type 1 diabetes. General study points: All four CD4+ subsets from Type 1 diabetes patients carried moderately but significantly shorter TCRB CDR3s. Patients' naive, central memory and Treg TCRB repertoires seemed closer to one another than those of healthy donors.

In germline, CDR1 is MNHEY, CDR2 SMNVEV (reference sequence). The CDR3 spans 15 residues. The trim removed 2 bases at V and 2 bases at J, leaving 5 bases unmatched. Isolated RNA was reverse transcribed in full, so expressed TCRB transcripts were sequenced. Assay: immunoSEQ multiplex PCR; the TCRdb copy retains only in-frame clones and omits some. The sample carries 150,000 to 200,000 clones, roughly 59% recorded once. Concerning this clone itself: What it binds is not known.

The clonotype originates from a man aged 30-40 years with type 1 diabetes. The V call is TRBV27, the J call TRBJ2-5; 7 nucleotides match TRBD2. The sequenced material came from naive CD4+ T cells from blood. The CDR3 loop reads CASSLRGVVQETQYF. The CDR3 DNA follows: TGTGCCAGCAGTTTACGGGGGGTGGTACAAGAGACCCAGTACTTC.